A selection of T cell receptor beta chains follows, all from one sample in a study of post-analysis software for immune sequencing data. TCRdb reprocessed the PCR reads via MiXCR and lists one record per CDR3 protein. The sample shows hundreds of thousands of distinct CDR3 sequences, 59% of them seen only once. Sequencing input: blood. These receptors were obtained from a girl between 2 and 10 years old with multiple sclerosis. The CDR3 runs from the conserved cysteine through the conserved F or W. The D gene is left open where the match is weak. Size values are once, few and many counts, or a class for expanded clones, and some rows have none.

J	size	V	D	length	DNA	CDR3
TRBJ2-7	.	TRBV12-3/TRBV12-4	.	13	TGTGCCAGCAGTTTCGGGGGCGCCTACGAGCAGTACTTC	CASSFGGAYEQYF
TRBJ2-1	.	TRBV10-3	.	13	TGTGCCATCAGCGCCGTGGGGGAAGGGACCCAGTTCTTC	CAISAVGEGTQFF
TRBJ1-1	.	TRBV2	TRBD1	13	TGTGCCAGCCAGGGACAGCTTAGGACTGAAGCTTTCTTT	CASQGQLRTEAFF
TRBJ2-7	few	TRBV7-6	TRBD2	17	TGTGCCAGCAGCTTAGCGCATTCGAATAGCGGGAGCTACGAGCAGTACTTC	CASSLAHSNSGSYEQYF
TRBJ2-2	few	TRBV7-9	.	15	TGTGCCAGCAGCATCAGGGGCACGAACACCGGGGAGCTGTTTTTT	CASSIRGTNTGELFF
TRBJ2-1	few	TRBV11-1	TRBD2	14	TGTGCCAGCAGCTTATCCAGTAGCGGGCATGAGCAGTTCTTC	CASSLSSSGHEQFF
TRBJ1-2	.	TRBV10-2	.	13	TGCGCCAGCAGTACAGCCTCTAACTATGGCTACACCTTC	CASSTASNYGYTF
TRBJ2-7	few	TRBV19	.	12	TGTGCCAGTACCGGGACCTCCTACGAGCAGTACTTC	CASTGTSYEQYF
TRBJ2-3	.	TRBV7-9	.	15	TGTGCCAGCAGCTCTCGGGCCATGAGCACAGATACGCAGTATTTT	CASSSRAMSTDTQYF
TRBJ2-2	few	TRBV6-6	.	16	TGTGCCAGCAGCCCTGGGGGCAGGGCGAACACCGGGGAGCTGTTTTTT	CASSPGGRANTGELFF
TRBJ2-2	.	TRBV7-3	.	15	TGTGCCGGCAGCCGGGGGACATATAACACCGGGGAGCTGTTTTTT	CAGSRGTYNTGELFF
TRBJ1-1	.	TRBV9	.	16	TGTGCCAGCAGCGGGGGGTCCAGGGCGCATAGCACTGAAGCTTTCTTT	CASSGGSRAHSTEAFF
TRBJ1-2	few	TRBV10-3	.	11	TGTGCCATCACTTCCAGTTATGGCTACACCTTC	CAITSSYGYTF
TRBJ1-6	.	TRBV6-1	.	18	TGTGCCAGCAGACTCACTAATCACCGGAGCTCCTATAATTCACCCCTCCACTTT	CASRLTNHRSSYNSPLHF
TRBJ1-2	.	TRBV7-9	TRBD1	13	TGTGCCAGCATCCTTGGCACAGGGGTTGGCTACACCTTC	CASILGTGVGYTF
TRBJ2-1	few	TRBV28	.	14	TGTGCCACACTGGGGGACCTCTCCTACAATGAGCAGTTCTTC	CATLGDLSYNEQFF
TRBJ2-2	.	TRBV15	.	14	TGTGCCACCACGGTCTCACCGCGGGGCGGGGAGCTGTTTTTT	CATTVSPRGGELFF
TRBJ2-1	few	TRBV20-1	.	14	TGCAGTGCTGAGGGCAGGGGGGTCTTATATGAGCAGTTCTTC	CSAEGRGVLYEQFF
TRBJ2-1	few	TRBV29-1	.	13	TGCAGCGTTGAAAATCGGGAATACAATGAGCAGTTCTTC	CSVENREYNEQFF
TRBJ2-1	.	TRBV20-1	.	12	TGCAGTGCTAAGGGCGGCGACAATGAGCAGTTCTTC	CSAKGGDNEQFF
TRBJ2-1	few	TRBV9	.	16	TGTGCCAGCAGCGTAACCTCTTGGGGGAGTCGTAGTGAGCAGTTCTTC	CASSVTSWGSRSEQFF
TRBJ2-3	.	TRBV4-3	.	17	TGCGCCAGCAGCCAAGATGCCCCGGGGCAGGGCGCAGATACGCAGTATTTT	CASSQDAPGQGADTQYF
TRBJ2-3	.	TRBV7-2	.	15	TGTGCCAGCAGCTTAGGGCGGAAGACCACAGATACGCGGTATTTT	CASSLGRKTTDTRYF
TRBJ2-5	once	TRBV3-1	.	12	TGTGCCAGCAGCCATGGATCGGAGACCCAGTACTTC	CASSHGSETQYF
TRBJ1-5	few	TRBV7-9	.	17	TGTGCCAGCAGCTTAGATATTAGCGGATATAGCAATCAGCCCCAGCATTTT	CASSLDISGYSNQPQHF
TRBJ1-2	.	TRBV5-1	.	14	TGCGCCAGCAGCTTGCCAGGGGAAGACTATGGCTACACCTTC	CASSLPGEDYGYTF
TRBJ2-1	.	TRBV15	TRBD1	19	TGTGCCACCAGCAGAGGTCTTGGGACAGCCCCTGGGGGATACAATGAGCAGTTCTTC	CATSRGLGTAPGGYNEQFF
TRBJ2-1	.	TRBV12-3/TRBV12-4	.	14	TGTGCCAGCAGTTTTGATACTAGGGTACGTGAGCAGTTCTTC	CASSFDTRVREQFF
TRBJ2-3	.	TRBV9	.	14	TGTGCCAGCAGCGATCGCAGTTCGACAGATACGCAGTATTTT	CASSDRSSTDTQYF
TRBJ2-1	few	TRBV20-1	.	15	TGCAGTGCTAAAAGGCAGGGGTTCCCGTACAATGAGCAGTTCTTC	CSAKRQGFPYNEQFF
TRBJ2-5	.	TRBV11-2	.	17	TGTGCCAGCAGCTTGGGAGGAGGGCAGGGGGAAAGAGAGACCCAGTACTTC	CASSLGGGQGERETQYF
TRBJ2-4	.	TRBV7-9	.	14	TGTGCCGGCAGCAGCTTCGGAATAAAAAACATTCAGTACTTC	CAGSSFGIKNIQYF
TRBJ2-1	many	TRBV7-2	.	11	TGTGCCAGCAGTTCCCTCAATGAGCAGTTCTTC	CASSSLNEQFF
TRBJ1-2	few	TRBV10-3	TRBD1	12	TGTGCCATCAGTCGGGACAGCTATGGCTACACCTTC	CAISRDSYGYTF
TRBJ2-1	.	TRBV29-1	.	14	TGCAGCGTTGAAGATAAAAGGGGACGCAATGAGCAGTTCTTC	CSVEDKRGRNEQFF